This T cell receptor beta chain came from a study of blood T cell repertoires in COVID-19. Study context: The United States, Italy and Spain provided the acute and convalescent COVID-19 samples. PBMCs, B-cell-depleted T cells, or T cells were the source of the cDNA or gDNA that made up the material.

This CDR3 is built from 14 residues. Germline V lookup: CDR1 MDHEN, CDR2 SYDVKM. V shed 1 base and J shed 7 bases, with 13 bases lying between them. In the study's own analysis: Estimates of nucleated cell counts were drawn from the amplification of reference gene primers. Produced via immunoSEQ multiplex PCR; TCRdb's table is partial and in-frame only. V, J and clone size are taken as reported in that table, and D and trimming were inferred from the DNA itself. The sample includes tens of thousands of clones, about 84% of them seen just once. V and J are TRBV28 and TRBJ1-2, with D possibly matching TRBD1 (6 bases). The clonotype originates from a woman between 55 and 75 years old with acute or convalescent COVID-19. The material sequenced was peripheral blood. CDR3 sequence: CASSLFRGALGYTF. CDR3 sequence (DNA): TGTGCCAGCAGTTTATTTCGGGGGGCGCTTGGCTACACCTTC.